These 29 T cell receptor beta chains share one sample of origin, sequenced in a study of human T cells and chemical hapten exposure. MiXCR was run by TCRdb on the RACE reads, yielding one entry per CDR3 protein. The profile covers tens of thousands of distinct CDR3 sequences, with around 10% appearing a single time and roughly 1.5% taken by the ten largest. The time point denotes: patch test 3, about 24 weeks after DPC sensitization. Treatment given: therapeutic diphenylcyclopropenone sensitization with weekly scalp DPC. This specimen consisted of whole blood, obtained in connection with sensitization to the hapten diphenylcyclopropenone (DPC). The receptors were sampled from a woman aged 50 to 60 with alopecia areata. Some clones in this sample may be carry-over from other donors' samples.

The V call is TRBV7-6, the J call TRBJ2-5; D gene uncertain. V was clipped by 4 bases and J by 5 bases, with 17 bases between them. Germline V gene lookup returns CDR1 SGHVS and CDR2 FNYEAQ. The CDR3 has 15 amino acids. The CDR3 loop reads CASSSTGYGTETQYF. The CDR3 coding sequence is TGTGCCAGCAGCTCAACCGGGTATGGTACCGAGACCCAGTACTTC.

This clonotype has at least ten counts. The CDR3 DNA follows: TGCAGTGTACCGACAGGGTGGAATCACTATGGCTACACCTTC. This encodes CSVPTGWNHYGYTF. The chain carries TRBV20-1 and TRBJ1-2; 7 bases are a match to TRBD1. V shed 7 bases, J shed 3 bases, and the junction held 11 bases outside the gene matches. Looked up from germline, CDR1 is DFQATT and CDR2 is SNEGSKA (reference sequence). CDR3 length: 14 residues.

This clonotype was seen at least ten times. The chain employs TRBV7-9 and TRBJ1-2, with 12 bases identical to TRBD1. There are 17 residues in the CDR3. The V gene's germline CDR1 is SEHNR and CDR2 FQNEAQ (reference sequence). V shed 6 bases and J 3 bases; nucleotides not matched to a gene: 11. CDR3 protein: CASSSRDRGLVDYGYTF. As DNA, the CDR3 is TGTGCCAGCAGTTCCCGGGACAGGGGGCTCGTAGACTATGGCTACACCTTC.

V usage is TRBV7-9 and J usage is TRBJ2-3, with 7 bases aligning to TRBD1. Germline loops: CDR1 SEHNR, CDR2 FQNEAQ (reference sequence). The CDR3 extends over 15 amino acids. Trimming at V came to 3 bases and at J to 2 bases, leaving 5 bases not matched to a gene. The CDR3 is CASSFRDSNTDTQYF. The CDR3 DNA is TGTGCCAGCAGCTTCCGGGACAGCAACACAGATACGCAGTATTTT. Complete variable domain (other parts from reference TRBV7-9 and TRBJ2-3): DTGVSQNPRHKITKRGQNVTFRCDPISEHNRLYWYRQTLGQGPEFLTYFQNEAQLEKSRLLSDRFSAERPKGSFSTLEIQRTEQGDSAMYLCASSFRDSNTDTQYFGPGTRLTVL.

The sample holds many counts of this clonotype. V gene TRBV6-2 or TRBV6-3 combines with J gene TRBJ1-5; no definite D call. V gave up 2 bases and J gave up 1 base, with 9 bases separating them. Germline-derived CDR1 and CDR2 are MNHEY and SVGEGT. The CDR3 contains 15 residues. The CDR3 coding sequence is TGTGCCAGCAGTTACGGAGGTGGGAGCAATCAGCCCCAGCATTTT. Amino acids: CASSYGGGSNQPQHF.

The V gene is TRBV18, the J gene TRBJ2-7, with 7 bases lining up with TRBD1. Germline V gene data show CDR1 as KGHSH and CDR2 as LQKENI. The CDR3 is 15 residues long. Trimming took 6 bases from V and 3 from J; bases not matched to a gene: 11. CDR3 coding DNA: TGTGCCAGCTCGAGCCCGGGACAGAACTTCTACGAGCAGTACTTC. Amino acids: CASSSPGQNFYEQYF.

The chain joins TRBV28 to TRBJ1-2; TRBD1 matches 8 bases. Germline trimming cut 6 bases from V and 3 bases from J; bases unmatched to any gene: 3. CDR1 and CDR2 (germline): MDHEN, SYDVKM. The CDR3 extends over 13 amino acids. CDR3 nucleotide sequence: TGTGCCAGCAGCCCAGGGGGCTACTATGGCTACACCTTC. Translating it yields CASSPGGYYGYTF.

This clonotype was recorded a few times. The chain carries TRBV28 and TRBJ2-3, with TRBD2 as a possible D gene (6 bases). The germline V gene encodes CDR1 MDHEN and CDR2 SYDVKM. The CDR3 runs 12 residues. The ends were cut back, 6 bases at V and 4 bases at J, with 8 bases in the middle. The CDR3 loop reads CASSGSADTQYF. The DNA for the CDR3 is TGTGCCAGCAGCGGGAGTGCAGATACGCAGTATTTT.

This clonotype was recorded many times. The chain has TRBV6-1 and TRBJ2-3, with a weak D call TRBD2 (6 bases). The CDR3 consists of 14 residues. Germline loops: CDR1 MNHNS, CDR2 SASEGT. V was clipped by 11 bases and J by 2 bases, with 17 bases between them. The CDR3 is CAAGRQGLTDTQYF. The CDR3 DNA sequence: TGTGCCGCGGGGAGGCAGGGCCTCACAGATACGCAGTATTTT.

This clonotype was detected a few times. The chain couples TRBV4-1 to TRBJ1-1, with D possibly matching TRBD1 (5 bases). Trimming removed 4 bases from V and 4 bases from J, with 13 bases in between. Germline V gene data show CDR1 as MGHRA and CDR2 as YSYEKL. The CDR3 runs 14 residues. The CDR3 sequence is CASSRKGASTEAFF. The CDR3 DNA follows: TGCGCCAGCAGCCGGAAAGGGGCTAGCACTGAAGCTTTCTTT.

In this sample, this clonotype turned up a few times. The chain employs TRBV11-2 and TRBJ2-3; 10 bases are a match to TRBD2. The CDR3 loop spans 16 amino acids. Germline assignment: CDR1 SGHAT and CDR2 FQNNGV. V lost 1 base to trimming and J lost 5 bases; unmatched junction nucleotides: 6. CDR3 nucleotides: TGTGCCAGCAGCTTAGGAGCAGCGGGGGGGCGAGATACGCAGTATTTT. This translates into CASSLGAAGGRDTQYF.

This clonotype was counted many times. The chain recombines TRBV6-1 with TRBJ1-1; TRBD1 matches 8 bases. V was pared by 2 bases and J by 11 bases, with 10 bases of the junction left unmatched. The CDR3 spans 14 residues. Germline V lookup: CDR1 MNHNS, CDR2 SASEGT. CDR3 in DNA: TGTGCCAGCAGTGAATGGACAGGGAGGGATGGGGCTTTCTTT. Translating it yields CASSEWTGRDGAFF.

On this clonotype: Given a much more abundant clone one base away, this may be a read error. The genes are TRBV4-1 and TRBJ2-7, with 9 bases lining up with TRBD1. CDR1 and CDR2 (germline): MGHRA, YSYEKL. CDR3 length: 14 amino acids. The CDR3 region has the DNA TGCGCCAGCAGCCAAGTGGACAGGGGATACGAGCAGCACTTC. Protein product: CASSQVDRGYEQHF.

The V and J genes are TRBV6-4 and TRBJ2-1; the match to TRBD1 covers 10 bases. Germline CDR1 is MRHNA and CDR2 is SNTAGT. The CDR3 is 14 residues long. V shed 6 bases, J shed 5 bases, and the junction held 4 bases outside the gene matches. The CDR3 DNA follows: TGTGCCAGCAGACCGGGACAGGGGAACAATGAGCAGTTCTTC. It encodes CASRPGQGNNEQFF.

This clonotype has only a few counts. The chain couples TRBV28 to TRBJ1-5, with TRBD1 matching 7 bases. Germline trimming cut 6 bases from V and 3 bases from J; bases unmatched to any gene: 8. The CDR3 has 15 residues. In germline, CDR1 is MDHEN, CDR2 SYDVKM. The CDR3 nucleotides are TGTGCCAGCAGCCTCGGGGACAGACTCAATCAGCCCCAGCATTTT. Protein: CASSLGDRLNQPQHF. Full variable domain (remainder filled in from reference TRBV28 and TRBJ1-5): DVKVTQSSRYLVKRTGEKVFLECVQDMDHENMFWYRQDPGLGLRLIYFSYDVKMKEKGDIPEGYSVSREKKERFSLILESASTNQTSMYLCASSLGDRLNQPQHFGDGTRLSIL.

This clonotype was counted a few times. The rearrangement uses TRBV29-1 and TRBJ1-1; D is unresolved. This CDR3 contains 13 residues. The V and J ends lost 8 bases and 0 bases respectively, with 13 bases between them. Per the germline V gene, CDR1 is SQVTM and CDR2 is ANQGSEA. Here the CDR3 DNA reads TGCAGCTCCGTGGCGATAATGAACACTGAAGCTTTCTTT. Amino acid sequence: CSSVAIMNTEAFF.

This clonotype was detected ten times or more. The V and J genes are TRBV2 and TRBJ2-1; 8 nucleotides agree with TRBD1. The CDR3 length is 13 residues. Germline lookup yields CDR1 SNHLY and CDR2 FYNNEI. V trimming: 10 bases; J trimming: 9 bases; junction bases outside the gene matches: 11. The CDR3 is CATYQDRASEQFF. CDR3 coding DNA: TGTGCCACTTATCAGGACAGGGCGAGTGAGCAGTTCTTC.

This clonotype was seen ten or more times. The chain joins TRBV20-1 to TRBJ1-5; TRBD1 aligns across 7 bases. CDR3 size: 12 residues. V shed 6 bases, J shed 7 bases, and the junction held 6 bases outside the gene matches. Germline CDR1 is DFQATT and CDR2 is SNEGSKA (reference sequence). CDR3 in amino acids: CSASGGGQPQHF. CDR3 coding DNA: TGCAGTGCCTCAGGGGGGGGCCAGCCCCAGCATTTT.

This clonotype was seen more than once but under ten times. The chain has TRBV18 and TRBJ2-7, with a weak D call TRBD2 (6 bases). Germline V lookup: CDR1 KGHSH, CDR2 LQKENI. This CDR3 is 15 amino acids long. V shed 3 bases and J shed 3 bases, with 15 bases lying between them. CDR3 DNA sequence: TGTGCCAGCTCACCTCCGGCTAGCGCAAGCTACGAGCAGTACTTC. This gives the protein CASSPPASASYEQYF. Looking up the rest from reference TRBV18 and TRBJ2-7 gives the full variable domain: NAGVMQNPRHLVRRRGQEARLRCSPMKGHSHVYWYRQLPEEGLKFMVYLQKENIIDESGMPKERFSAEFPKEGPSILRIQQVVRGDSAAYFCASSPPASASYEQYFGPGTRLTVT.

This clonotype was counted many times. The V and J genes are TRBV29-1 and TRBJ2-6; D perhaps matches TRBD1 (6 bases). V lost 4 bases and J 2 bases, leaving 12 bases between the germline ends. The CDR3 length is 15 residues. Per germline, CDR1 SQVTM and CDR2 ANQGSEA. The CDR3 bases are TGCAGCGTTGGGGACATTCGAGCTGGGGCCAACGTCCTGACTTTC. It codes for CSVGDIRAGANVLTF.

This clonotype was counted between two and nine times. The chain uses TRBV7-9 and TRBJ2-1; D remains unclear. Germline CDR1 reads SEHNR; CDR2 reads FQNEAQ (reference sequence). Trimming pared 0 bases from V and 8 bases from J, leaving 2 bases between. The CDR3 is made up of 11 amino acids. In DNA, the CDR3 is TGTGCCAGCAGCTTAGCGTATGAGCAGTTCTTC. Amino acids: CASSLAYEQFF.

This clonotype was recorded once. This chain joins TRBV2 and TRBJ2-3, with D maybe TRBD2 (6 bases). Germline-derived CDR1 and CDR2 are SNHLY and FYNNEI. This CDR3 comprises 14 residues. V lost 7 bases to trimming and J lost 0 bases, with 11 bases between them. CDR3 residues: CASKASGSTDTQYF. The CDR3 DNA reads as TGTGCCAGCAAAGCGAGCGGGAGCACAGATACGCAGTATTTT.

The sample holds a few counts of this clonotype. The J gene is TRBJ2-3, the V gene TRBV4-1; D is uncertain. CDR1 is MGHRA, CDR2 YSYEKL, per germline. The V end lost 1 base, the J end lost 3 bases, and 5 bases lay between the germline ends. This CDR3 spans 13 amino acids. The CDR3 DNA reads TGCGCCAGCAGCCAAGCTGGAACAGATACGCAGTATTTT. The encoded protein is CASSQAGTDTQYF.

There are a few counts of this clonotype. This sequence joins TRBV28 and TRBJ1-2; D uncertain. Germline values: CDR1 MDHEN, CDR2 SYDVKM. CDR3 size: 13 residues. Trimming shortened V by 7 bases and J by 0 bases, and 9 bases separated the two germline ends. DNA of the CDR3: TGTGCCAGCACCGACACTGCTAACTATGGCTACACCTTC. It is translated as CASTDTANYGYTF.

This clonotype was recorded many times. The rearrangement joins TRBV7-2 to TRBJ2-5, with no clear D. V was trimmed by 1 base and J by 5 bases, leaving 14 bases between them. The CDR3 is 15 residues long. Germline V gene lookup returns CDR1 SGHTA and CDR2 FQGNSA. The CDR3 sequence is CASSLVGGIPETQYF. DNA of the CDR3: TGTGCCAGCAGCTTAGTGGGCGGTATACCTGAGACCCAGTACTTC. Filled out from reference TRBV7-2 and TRBJ2-5, the complete variable domain reads GAGVSQSPSNKVTEKGKDVELRCDPISGHTALYWYRQSLGQGLEFLIYFQGNSAPDKSGLPSDRFSAERTGGSVSTLTIQRTQQEDSAVYLCASSLVGGIPETQYFGPGTRLLVL.

The chain has TRBV11-2 and TRBJ2-1, with D possibly being TRBD2 (5 bases). Germline assignment: CDR1 SGHAT and CDR2 FQNNGV. CDR3 size: 16 residues. Trimming left V 0 bases short and J 6 bases short, with 15 bases between. This CDR3 reads CASSLDFRLQGNEQFF. The CDR3 region has the DNA TGTGCCAGCAGCTTAGATTTTCGACTACAAGGCAATGAGCAGTTCTTC.

The gene calls are TRBV12-3 or TRBV12-4 and TRBJ2-7; 7 nucleotides agree with TRBD1. The J segment lost 4 bases and the V segment lost 3 bases, leaving 9 bases of the junction unmatched. The CDR3 is 15 amino acids. The CDR3 nucleotides are TGTGCCAGCAGTTTCCCCGGGACAGCGATGTACGAGCAGTACTTC. Its protein product is CASSFPGTAMYEQYF.

This clonotype has only a few counts. This chain connects TRBV7-9 to TRBJ1-2; 7 nucleotides line up with TRBD1. The CDR3 totals 17 residues. With 6 bases clipped from V and 1 base from J, the junction kept 14 bases outside the gene matches. Germline V gene lookup returns CDR1 SEHNR and CDR2 FQNEAQ (reference sequence). The CDR3 is CASSSSGTELLNYGYTF. The DNA for the CDR3 is TGTGCCAGCAGTTCCTCCGGGACAGAGCTACTTAACTATGGCTACACCTTC.

This clonotype was counted a few times. The rearrangement links TRBV7-2 to TRBJ2-3; D unclear. Germline CDR1 and CDR2: SGHTA and FQGNSA. CDR3 size: 13 residues. The germline V and J ends were trimmed by 0 bases and 2 bases, with 3 bases remaining between them. In nucleotides, the CDR3 is TGTGCCAGCAGCTTAGCGGTCACAGATACGCAGTATTTT. Translation gives CASSLAVTDTQYF.